The source of this T cell receptor (beta chain) is a study of T cells expressing NK-cell markers. Study outcomes and limitations: The dominant NKG2C+ clonotypes represented 1.0-7.0% of CD8+ T cells in several donors.

This CDR3 has 15 residues. Germline V lookup: CDR1 MNHEY, CDR2 SVGAGI. About this clonotype: Its antigen is undetermined.

What made the TCR beta cDNA was 5'RACE template switching with UMIs. TCRdb reprocessed the 5' RACE reads and keeps a single row for each CDR3 protein, giving no DNA. Its listing shows about 150,000 distinct CDR3 sequences. The sequencing sample was made of blood T cells: a sorted CD56 or NKG2C T cell subset, CD4+ or CD8+ T cells, or bulk PBMC T cells (not recorded which). The chain employs TRBV6-5 and TRBJ2-3; the D call of TRBD2 rests on TCRdb alone, since no DNA is present to check it. The sequence was obtained from a woman aged 50 to 65 in good health. Here the CDR3 reads CASSLSAIPTDTQYF.